The rows below give T cell receptor beta chains drawn from one sample of a study of T cells in tuberculosis. The data were produced by immunoSEQ multiplex PCR, yet TCRdb's version contains in-frame clones alone and is incomplete. The sample lists 25,000 to 35,000 clones, about 95% occurring once. Sample: PBMCs. These TCRs come from a donor between 5 and 29 years old with latent tuberculosis or without tuberculosis infection. Each CDR3 is given with its conserved first and last residue. A D gene is named only where the DNA matches it firmly. Size is stated for part of the rows, as once, few or many counts, or as a class when the clone is expanded.

TRBJ2-7 TRBD1 TRBV19 NA CASSLPGGKSYEQYF TGTGCCAGTAGTCTCCCAGGGGGCAAGTCCTACGAGCAGTACTTC
TRBJ2-7 TRBD2 TRBV19 NA CASSIGFRERGPNSYEQYF TGTGCCAGTAGTATAGGATTTCGCGAGCGGGGGCCGAACTCCTACGAGCAGTACTTC
TRBJ1-5 NA TRBV7-2 NA CASSLVGARQPQHF TGTGCCAGCAGCTTAGTGGGGGCTCGGCAGCCCCAGCATTTT
TRBJ2-3 NA TRBV19 once CASSIAGRDTQYF TGTGCCAGTAGTATTGCAGGGCGAGATACGCAGTATTTT
TRBJ2-7 NA TRBV18 NA CASSGSPGEQYF TGTGCCAGCTCCGGGAGCCCCGGCGAGCAGTACTTC
TRBJ1-1 TRBD1 TRBV10-3 NA CAISRDRADTEAFF TGTGCCATCAGTCGAGACAGGGCGGACACTGAAGCTTTCTTT
TRBJ1-1 NA TRBV18 NA CASSPVTLMNTEAFF TGTGCCAGCTCACCAGTCACCCTAATGAACACTGAAGCTTTCTTT
TRBJ2-7 TRBD1 TRBV6-1 NA CASSEGGQGYYEQYF TGTGCCAGCAGTGAAGGCGGACAGGGGTATTACGAGCAGTACTTC
TRBJ2-5 TRBD2 TRBV6-5 NA CASSRGGGGQETQYF TGTGCCAGCAGTCGGGGGGGCGGGGGCCAAGAGACCCAGTACTTC
TRBJ1-2 TRBD1 TRBV9 once CASTPGTGNYGYTF TGTGCCAGCACCCCGGGGACAGGGAACTATGGCTACACCTTC
TRBJ2-7 NA TRBV1 NA CTSSQELVYGQSSYEQYF TGCACCAGCAGCCAAGAACTAGTGTACGGTCAGAGCTCCTACGAGCAGTACTTC
TRBJ2-7 NA TRBV13 once CASSLSGETEQYF TGTGCCAGCAGCTTATCGGGGGAAACCGAGCAGTACTTC
TRBJ1-1 NA TRBV19 NA CASSIGLYTEAFF TGTGCCAGTAGTATTGGGCTCTACACTGAAGCTTTCTTT
TRBJ2-5 NA TRBV6-6 NA CASGLGSLGAETQYF TGTGCCAGCGGTCTAGGGTCCTTAGGGGCGGAGACCCAGTACTTC
TRBJ2-7 NA TRBV4-1 NA CASSQGPKSYEQYF TGCGCCAGCAGCCAAGGGCCCAAATCCTACGAGCAGTACTTC
TRBJ1-5 NA TRBV7-2 NA CASSSQEYSNQPQHF TGTGCCAGCAGCTCACAGGAATATAGCAATCAGCCCCAGCATTTT
TRBJ1-5 NA TRBV19 NA CASKESLGNQPQHF TGTGCCAGTAAGGAGAGCCTGGGCAATCAGCCCCAGCATTTT
TRBJ2-2 TRBD1 TRBV5-4 NA CASSRPGQTPTGELFF TGTGCCAGCAGCCGTCCGGGACAGACGCCCACCGGGGAGCTGTTTTTT
TRBJ1-2 NA TRBV28 once CASRSWAAYGYTF TGTGCCAGCAGGTCCTGGGCAGCCTATGGCTACACCTTC
TRBJ2-3 NA TRBV7-9 NA CASSLGQSTDTQYF TGTGCCAGCAGCTTAGGACAGAGCACAGATACGCAGTATTTT
TRBJ2-3 TRBD1 TRBV7-9 NA CASSSRTGPSTDTQYF TGTGCCAGCAGCAGCCGGACAGGTCCTAGCACAGATACGCAGTATTTT
TRBJ1-5 NA TRBV19 NA CASSIRGYSNQPQHF TGTGCCAGTAGTATAAGAGGCTATAGCAATCAGCCCCAGCATTTT
TRBJ2-1 TRBD2 TRBV7-2 NA CASSGLAGGGSYNEQFF TGTGCCAGCAGCGGACTAGCGGGGGGAGGCTCCTACAATGAGCAGTTCTTC
TRBJ1-3 NA TRBV19 NA CASIPYGGNTIYF TGTGCCAGTATCCCATACGGTGGAAACACCATATATTTT
TRBJ1-1 NA TRBV5-6 NA CASSQGQPEAFF TGTGCCAGCAGCCAGGGACAACCTGAAGCTTTCTTT
TRBJ2-2 NA TRBV5-1 NA CASTLWTHTGELFF TGCGCCAGCACCCTCTGGACTCACACCGGGGAGCTGTTTTTT
TRBJ1-2 NA TRBV7-2 NA CASSLYGRFGDGYTF TGTGCCAGCAGCTTATACGGGAGGTTCGGCGATGGCTACACCTTC
TRBJ2-7 TRBD2 TRBV6-5 NA CASRPSGTIWEQYF TGTGCCAGCAGACCCAGCGGGACCATATGGGAGCAGTACTTC
TRBJ1-5 NA TRBV2 NA CASSDPEPQHF TGTGCCAGCAGTGACCCTGAGCCCCAGCATTTT
TRBJ2-3 TRBD2 TRBV5-4 NA CASSRGGLDSDTQYF TGTGCCAGCAGCCGCGGGGGGCTCGACTCAGATACGCAGTATTTT
TRBJ2-2 TRBD2 TRBV7-9 NA CASRPSGGYTGELFF TGTGCCAGCAGACCGAGCGGGGGGTACACCGGGGAGCTGTTTTTT
TRBJ2-2 TRBD1 TRBV7-9 NA CASSMTGVGELFF TGTGCCAGCAGCATGACAGGGGTCGGGGAGCTGTTTTTT
TRBJ1-1 NA TRBV7-7 NA CASSERSGAEAFF TGTGCCAGCAGCGAGAGATCGGGGGCTGAAGCTTTCTTT
TRBJ2-4 NA TRBV28 NA CASSLGYRNIQYF TGTGCCAGCAGTTTAGGTTATCGGAACATTCAGTACTTC
TRBJ2-2 TRBD2 TRBV30 NA CAWSDGTSYAGELFF TGTGCCTGGAGTGACGGGACTAGCTACGCCGGGGAGCTGTTTTTT
TRBJ2-3 TRBD2 TRBV5-6 NA CASSLRGSSGRYTQYF TGTGCCAGCAGCCTCAGGGGGTCTAGCGGGAGGTATACGCAGTATTTT
TRBJ2-7 NA TRBV5-1 NA CASSLAGTPGGYEQYF TGCGCCAGCAGCCTGGCCGGGACGCCCGGGGGTTACGAGCAGTACTTC
TRBJ2-3 TRBD2 TRBV10-3 once CAISESGTSGSTDTQYF TGTGCCATCAGTGAGTCTGGGACTAGCGGGAGCACAGATACGCAGTATTTT
TRBJ1-1 NA TRBV5-5 NA CASSKREPTEAFF TGTGCCAGCAGCAAGCGGGAGCCCACTGAAGCTTTCTTT
TRBJ2-1 NA TRBV10-3 NA CAIRLDSQPYNEQFF TGTGCCATCCGACTCGACTCCCAACCCTACAATGAGCAGTTCTTC
TRBJ2-1 TRBD2 TRBV7-2 NA CASSFRTSGYNEQFF TGTGCCAGCAGCTTTAGGACTAGCGGCTACAATGAGCAGTTCTTC
TRBJ2-1 NA TRBV10-1 NA CASSEGKTRRAGSNEQFF TGCGCCAGCAGTGAGGGAAAGACTAGGAGGGCTGGGAGTAATGAGCAGTTCTTC
TRBJ1-5 NA TRBV7-8 NA CASSLGFGPRGNNQPQHF TGTGCCAGCAGCTTAGGATTCGGACCCAGGGGAAACAATCAGCCCCAGCATTTT
TRBJ2-1 TRBD1 TRBV7-3 NA CASSYLGTGGYNEQFF TGTGCCAGCAGCTATCTCGGGACAGGGGGTTACAATGAGCAGTTCTTC
TRBJ1-2 TRBD1 TRBV27 NA CASSLKTGYYGYTF TGTGCCAGCAGCTTAAAGACAGGGTACTATGGCTACACCTTC
TRBJ1-1 TRBD1 TRBV27 NA CASSERTGRQNTEAFF TGTGCCAGCAGTGAAAGGACAGGACGCCAAAACACTGAAGCTTTCTTT
TRBJ2-1 TRBD2 TRBV7-6 NA CASSPETSGVRNEQFF TGTGCCAGCAGCCCAGAGACTAGCGGGGTTAGGAATGAGCAGTTCTTC
TRBJ2-7 TRBD2 TRBV9 NA CASSVTGTSLREQYF TGTGCCAGCAGCGTTACCGGGACTAGTCTGCGCGAGCAGTACTTC
TRBJ2-7 NA TRBV6-4 NA CASSDPDRLWGYKAYEQYF TGTGCCAGCAGTGACCCAGACAGGTTGTGGGGGTATAAAGCCTACGAGCAGTACTTC
TRBJ1-5 NA TRBV30 NA CAWSVQDNQPQHF TGTGCCTGGAGTGTTCAGGACAATCAGCCCCAGCATTTT
TRBJ2-7 TRBD1 TRBV11-2 NA CASSPITRQGAYEQYF TGTGCCAGCAGCCCCATCACCCGACAGGGAGCCTACGAGCAGTACTTC
TRBJ2-7 NA TRBV6-1 NA CATQDSSLGEQYF TGTGCCACCCAAGACAGCTCCCTAGGCGAGCAGTACTTC
TRBJ1-1 NA TRBV6-5 once CASQVDRTSEAFF TGTGCCAGCCAGGTCGACAGGACGTCTGAAGCTTTCTTT
TRBJ1-2 TRBD1 TRBV6-1 NA CASSDPGQVGGYTF TGTGCCAGCAGTGACCCGGGACAGGTTGGTGGCTACACCTTC